The T cell receptor (beta chain) under discussion was sequenced for a study of identical twins. Every sampled donor was Caucasian and healthy. Study-level results: The same donors were not followed; conclusions instead depended on cross-sectional statistical analysis.

This clonotype was counted a few times. The target antigen is unknown. TCRdb reanalysed the 5' RACE reads using MiXCR and keeps one entry per CDR3 protein. The sample has hundreds of thousands of distinct CDR3 sequences, roughly an eighth seen once; the top ten hold about 1.6%. CDR1 is DFQATT and CDR2 is SNEGSKA in the germline V gene (reference sequence). This CDR3 has 15 residues. The V and J ends lost 5 bases and 5 bases, in that order; junction bases with no gene match: 5. This same sample was also part of a study on yellow fever vaccine responses in identical twins.

Sequenced input: PBMCs. The chain is built from TRBV20-1 and TRBJ2-1; 14 nucleotides line up with TRBD2. The origin of this receptor is a woman aged 18-35 years in good health. CDR3 sequence: CSAGGTSGSDNEQFF. The CDR3 coding sequence is TGCAGTGCTGGGGGGACTAGCGGGAGTGACAATGAGCAGTTCTTC.